This T cell receptor beta chain emerged from a study of blood T cell repertoires in COVID-19. Clones were sequenced by immunoSEQ multiplex PCR, and TCRdb holds only the in-frame ones, with some missing. The table has 250,000 or so clones, 80% to 90% seen once. The germline gives CDR1 SEHNR, CDR2 FQNEAQ (reference sequence). Between the trimmed V and J ends, which lost 1 base and 7 bases, there was a span of 7 bases. The CDR3 covers 13 residues. This clonotype originated in a woman between 35 and 50 years old who had recovered from COVID-19. V gene TRBV7-9 combines with J gene TRBJ1-4; D not certain. Material: peripheral blood. The CDR3 loop reads CASSLDSSEKLFF. The DNA of the CDR3 is TGTGCCAGCAGCTTAGACAGTAGTGAAAAACTGTTTTTT.